The 22 T cell receptor beta chains below were found in one sample sequenced in a study of T cell repertoires in cytomegalovirus infection. Using its own MiXCR run on the reads, TCRdb lists one record per CDR3 protein. The sample holds roughly 340,000 distinct CDR3 sequences, 25% to 30% seen once. No antigen is known for these receptors. The source material was cultured PBMCs, sampled from culture after CMV antigen stimulation. All receptors come from a human donor in good health (CMV status not recorded). Some clones in this sample may be carry-over from other donors' samples.

The chain employs TRBV6-1 and TRBJ1-2; D is perhaps TRBD1 (5 bases). The V end was cut by 1 base, the J end by 2 bases, with 14 bases between. The CDR3 extends over 16 amino acids. Germline CDR1 is MNHNS and CDR2 is SASEGT. CDR3 amino acids: CASSEDPPTANYGYTF. The CDR3 DNA reads TGTGCCAGCAGTGAAGATCCGCCGACAGCCAACTATGGCTACACCTTC.

The chain has TRBV7-3 and TRBJ1-2; no clear D gene. Germline CDR1 SGHTA, CDR2 FQGTGA. Deletions cut 6 bases from V and 6 bases from J, with 8 bases between. The CDR3 is made up of 11 amino acids. The CDR3 DNA reads TGTGCCAGCAGTCCTATGGATGGCTACACCTTC. Its translation is CASSPMDGYTF.

This clonotype appeared a few times. The chain couples TRBV7-9 to TRBJ1-1; D is possibly TRBD1 (5 bases). The CDR3 spans 14 residues. Germline lookup yields CDR1 SEHNR and CDR2 FQNEAQ (reference sequence). Trimming cost V 5 bases and J 5 bases, with 15 bases left between them. This CDR3 reads CASSTSTRGTEAFF. In DNA form, the CDR3 reads TGTGCCAGCAGCACCTCCACTCGGGGGACTGAAGCTTTCTTT.

This clonotype was picked up a small number of times. The chain uses TRBV6-6 and TRBJ2-7; 14 bases fit TRBD2. V lost 0 bases, J lost 1 base, and 8 bases stayed unmatched. Germline loops: CDR1 MNHNY, CDR2 SVGAGI (reference sequence). CDR3 length: 19 amino acids. Here the CDR3 reads CASSYSGLAGVGNSYEQYF. For the CDR3, the DNA is TGTGCCAGCAGTTACTCGGGACTAGCGGGAGTTGGAAATTCCTACGAGCAGTACTTC.

This chain joins TRBV6-5 and TRBJ2-7; 7 nucleotides align to TRBD1. Germline assignment: CDR1 MNHEY and CDR2 SVGAGI. The ends lost 2 bases at V and 3 bases at J; junction bases unmatched: 4. The CDR3 length is 14 residues. Here the CDR3 reads CASSYTHRGYEQYF. The DNA of the CDR3 is TGTGCCAGCAGTTACACCCACAGGGGCTACGAGCAGTACTTC.

This clonotype occurred many times. J is TRBJ1-1 and V is TRBV12-3 or TRBV12-4, with D unresolved. With 6 bases removed from V and 0 bases from J, the gap between germline ends came to 8 bases. The length of the CDR3 is 13 residues. The CDR3 sequence is CASSLEMNTEAFF. The DNA for the CDR3 is TGTGCCAGCAGCCTCGAAATGAACACTGAAGCTTTCTTT.

A word on this clonotype: The junction differs from germline at one of its ends, possibly a read error. The rearrangement uses TRBV7-3 and TRBJ2-2; 11 nucleotides match TRBD2. Looked up from germline, CDR1 is SGHTA and CDR2 is FQGTGA. The CDR3 contains 16 residues. In DNA form, the CDR3 reads TGCGCCAGCAGCTTAGCGGGAGGGCCCAATACCGGGGAGCTGTTTTTT. Translation gives CASSLAGGPNTGELFF.

There are a few counts of this clonotype. The chain joins TRBV20-1 to TRBJ2-2; 8 bases map to TRBD2. Germline V lookup: CDR1 DFQATT, CDR2 SNEGSKA (reference sequence). CDR3 size: 15 residues. The J segment lost 0 bases and the V segment lost 3 bases, leaving 3 bases of the junction unmatched. CDR3 protein: CSASAGGANTGELFF. The DNA of the CDR3 is TGCAGTGCTAGTGCGGGGGGCGCGAACACCGGGGAGCTGTTTTTT.

V gene TRBV19 combines with J gene TRBJ2-1, with 12 nucleotides matching TRBD2. This CDR3 is built from 15 residues. Germline lookup yields CDR1 LNHDA and CDR2 SQIVND (reference sequence). V trimming: 6 bases; J trimming: 7 bases; junction bases outside the gene matches: 7. CDR3 region: CASRPSGGAGNEQFF. DNA for the CDR3: TGTGCCAGTAGGCCTAGCGGGGGGGCTGGAAATGAGCAGTTCTTC.

V and J are TRBV4-2 and TRBJ1-3; TRBD1 matches 8 bases. CDR1 LGHNA and CDR2 YNFKEQ come from the germline V gene. The V segment lost 4 bases and the J segment 8 bases; nucleotides outside the gene matches: 4. This CDR3 is built from 13 residues. The CDR3 loop reads CASSPDRVDTIYF. The CDR3 nucleotides read TGTGCCAGCAGCCCGGACAGGGTTGACACCATATATTTT.

This clonotype was detected many times. V usage is TRBV7-2 and J usage is TRBJ2-7; TRBD2 aligns across 10 bases. There are 13 residues in the CDR3. V dropped 6 bases and J dropped 5; count of bases not matched to a gene: 4. Germline V gene data show CDR1 as SGHTA and CDR2 as FQGNSA. CDR3 amino acids: CASRASGSNEQYF. Here the CDR3 DNA reads TGTGCCAGCAGGGCTAGCGGGAGTAACGAGCAGTACTTC.

The chain links TRBV20-1 to TRBJ1-1, with 7 bases that match TRBD1. The ends lost 6 bases at V and 4 bases at J; junction bases unmatched: 8. The germline CDR1 and CDR2 sequences are DFQATT and SNEGSKA (reference sequence). This CDR3 has 13 residues. CDR3: CSAPGRGITEAFF. The CDR3 nucleotides are TGCAGTGCCCCCGGCAGGGGGATCACTGAAGCTTTCTTT.

In this sample, this clonotype turned up a few times. The chain combines TRBV12-3 or TRBV12-4 with TRBJ1-2; D unclear. V was trimmed by 6 bases and J by 8 bases, leaving 16 bases between them. This CDR3 comprises 13 residues. CDR3 DNA: TGTGCCAGCAGCCAGCCTAAGCTGGGAGGCTACACCTTC. Encoded protein: CASSQPKLGGYTF.

The chain employs TRBV7-2 and TRBJ1-2, with 7 bases identical to TRBD1. CDR3 size: 13 residues. With V trimmed by 7 bases and J by 13 bases, 15 bases remained unmatched. Looked up from germline, CDR1 is SGHTA and CDR2 is FQGNSA. This CDR3 reads CASTRTGEMNATF. In DNA form, the CDR3 reads TGTGCCAGCACCCGGACAGGAGAGATGAACGCCACCTTC.

The chain uses TRBV10-3 and TRBJ1-1, with D possibly TRBD1 on 5 matching bases. Germline CDR1 and CDR2: ENHRY and SYGVKD. V lost 8 bases to trimming and J lost 3 bases, with 13 bases between them. This CDR3 has 13 residues. CDR3 in amino acids: CAIEGQGDTEAFF. The DNA for the CDR3 is TGTGCCATCGAAGGGCAGGGTGACACTGAAGCTTTCTTT.

V usage is TRBV6-2 or TRBV6-3 and J usage is TRBJ2-1; D perhaps matches TRBD1 (6 bases). Trimming shortened V by 6 bases and J by 13 bases, and 22 bases separated the two germline ends. The CDR3 runs to 14 residues. Looked up from germline, CDR1 is MNHEY and CDR2 is SVGEGT. CDR3 DNA sequence: TGTGCCAGCAGAAAAAATGGGGGCCACAGTGACCAGTTCTTC. Its protein is CASRKNGGHSDQFF.

V usage is TRBV5-1 and J usage is TRBJ2-1; a weak D match, TRBD1 (6 bases). The CDR3 length is 14 residues. Trimming cost V 0 bases and J 8 bases, with 12 bases left between them. The germline V gene has CDR1 SGHRS and CDR2 YFSETQ. CDR3 sequence: CASSLGQAEDEQFF. The CDR3 region has the DNA TGCGCCAGCAGCTTGGGACAGGCGGAGGATGAGCAGTTCTTC.

V gene TRBV27 combines with J gene TRBJ1-2, with D hard to call. CDR1 is MNHEY, CDR2 SMNVEV, per germline (reference sequence). Trimming left V 5 bases short and J 3 bases short, with 10 bases between. The CDR3 consists of 13 residues. The DNA of the CDR3 is TGTGCCAGCAGTCTCAGGAAGGACTATGGCTACACCTTC. Its translation is CASSLRKDYGYTF.

The chain employs TRBV7-9 and TRBJ1-1; perhaps TRBD1 as D (6 bases). This CDR3 has 16 amino acids. Germline assignment: CDR1 SEHNR and CDR2 FQNEAQ (reference sequence). The V gene lost 4 bases and the J gene lost 0 bases, with 15 bases spanning the gap. The CDR3 bases are TGTGCCAGCAGCTCTTCCCAGAGACAGGTGAACACTGAAGCTTTCTTT. It specifies CASSSSQRQVNTEAFF.

J is TRBJ2-1 and V is TRBV20-1; 9 nucleotides align to TRBD2. V shed 3 bases and J 4 bases; nucleotides not matched to a gene: 7. CDR1 and CDR2 (germline): DFQATT, SNEGSKA (reference sequence). CDR3 length equals 15 residues. CDR3 nucleotides: TGCAGTGCTAGGGACGCGGGGGGGTGGTACAATGAGCAGTTCTTC. It yields the protein CSARDAGGWYNEQFF.

The rearrangement links TRBV27 to TRBJ1-1; 10 bases line up with TRBD1. The CDR3 loop spans 17 amino acids. Germline V lookup: CDR1 MNHEY, CDR2 SMNVEV (reference sequence). V trimming: 5 bases; J trimming: 5 bases; junction bases outside the gene matches: 14. For the CDR3, the DNA is TGTGCCAGCAGTCTAACCCTCCTTGGACAGGGGGGTACTGAAGCTTTCTTT. Translated: CASSLTLLGQGGTEAFF.

This clonotype was detected only a few times. This sequence joins TRBV7-9 and TRBJ2-2, with 12 bases lining up with TRBD1. The CDR3 contains 16 residues. The V gene's germline CDR1 is SEHNR and CDR2 FQNEAQ (reference sequence). V lost 6 bases to trimming and J lost 5 bases; unmatched junction nucleotides: 7. The CDR3 spells CASRSGTGGQTGELFF. Written as DNA, the CDR3 is TGTGCCAGCAGATCCGGGACAGGGGGCCAAACCGGGGAGCTGTTTTTT. Looking up the rest from reference TRBV7-9 and TRBJ2-2 gives the full variable domain: DTGVSQNPRHKITKRGQNVTFRCDPISEHNRLYWYRQTLGQGPEFLTYFQNEAQLEKSRLLSDRFSAERPKGSFSTLEIQRTEQGDSAMYLCASRSGTGGQTGELFFGEGSRLTVL.